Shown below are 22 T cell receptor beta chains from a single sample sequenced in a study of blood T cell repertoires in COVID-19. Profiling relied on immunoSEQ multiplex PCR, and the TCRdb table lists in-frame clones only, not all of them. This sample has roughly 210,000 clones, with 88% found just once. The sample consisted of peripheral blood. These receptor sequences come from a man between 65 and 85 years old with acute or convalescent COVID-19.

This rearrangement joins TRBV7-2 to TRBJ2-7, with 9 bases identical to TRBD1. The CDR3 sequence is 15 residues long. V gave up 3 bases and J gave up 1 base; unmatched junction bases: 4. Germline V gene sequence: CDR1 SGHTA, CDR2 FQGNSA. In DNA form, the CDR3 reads TGTGCCAGCAGCTTTGCGGGACAGGGTTCCTACGAGCAGTACTTC. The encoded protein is CASSFAGQGSYEQYF.

CDR3 sequence reads: CASSPQPSGNNEQFF. The CDR3 region has the DNA TGTGCCAGCAGCCCCCAGCCTAGCGGGAACAATGAGCAGTTCTTC. The rearrangement links TRBV3-1 (or the pseudogene TRBV3-2) to TRBJ2-1; 9 nucleotides line up with TRBD2. The CDR3 length is 15 residues. Trimming at V came to 4 bases and at J to 5 bases, leaving 6 bases not matched to a gene. Germline V gives CDR1 LGHDT, CDR2 YNNKEL (reference sequence).

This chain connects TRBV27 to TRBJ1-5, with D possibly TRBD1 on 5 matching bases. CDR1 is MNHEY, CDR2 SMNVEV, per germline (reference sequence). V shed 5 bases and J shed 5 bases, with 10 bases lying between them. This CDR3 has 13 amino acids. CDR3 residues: CASSLTDHQPQHF. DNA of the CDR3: TGTGCCAGCAGTCTGACAGACCATCAGCCCCAGCATTTT.

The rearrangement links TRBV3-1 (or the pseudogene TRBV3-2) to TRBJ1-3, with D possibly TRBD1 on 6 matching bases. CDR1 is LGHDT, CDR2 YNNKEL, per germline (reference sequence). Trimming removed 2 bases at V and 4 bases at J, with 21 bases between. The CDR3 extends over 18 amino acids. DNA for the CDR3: TGTGCCAGCAGCCAATGGAGAGGGACCGGGACACGCGGAAACACCATATATTTT. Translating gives CASSQWRGTGTRGNTIYF.

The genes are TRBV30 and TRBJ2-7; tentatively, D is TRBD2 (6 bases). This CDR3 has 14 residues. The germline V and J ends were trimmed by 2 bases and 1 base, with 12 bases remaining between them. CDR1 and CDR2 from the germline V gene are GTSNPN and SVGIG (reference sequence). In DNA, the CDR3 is TGTGCCTGGAGTTTAGGAGGGTCATCCTACGAGCAGTACTTC. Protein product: CAWSLGGSSYEQYF. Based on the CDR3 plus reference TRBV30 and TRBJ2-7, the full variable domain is SQTIHQWPATLVQPVGSPLSLECTVEGTSNPNLYWYRQAAGRGLQLLFYSVGIGQISSEVPQNLSASRPQDRQFILSSKKLLLSDSGFYLCAWSLGGSSYEQYFGPGTRLTVT.

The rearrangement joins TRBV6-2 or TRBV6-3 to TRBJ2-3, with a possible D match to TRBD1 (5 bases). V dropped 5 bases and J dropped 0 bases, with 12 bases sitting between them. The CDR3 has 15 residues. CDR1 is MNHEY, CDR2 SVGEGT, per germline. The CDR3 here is CASSSRDSSTDTQYF. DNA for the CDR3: TGTGCCAGCAGTAGCAGGGATTCTAGCACAGATACGCAGTATTTT.

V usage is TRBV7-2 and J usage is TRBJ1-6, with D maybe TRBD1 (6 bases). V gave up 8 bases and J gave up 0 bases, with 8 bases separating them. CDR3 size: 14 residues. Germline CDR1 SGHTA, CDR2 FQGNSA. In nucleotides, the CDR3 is TGTGCCAGCGGACAGAGCTCCTATAATTCACCCCTCCACTTT. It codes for CASGQSSYNSPLHF.

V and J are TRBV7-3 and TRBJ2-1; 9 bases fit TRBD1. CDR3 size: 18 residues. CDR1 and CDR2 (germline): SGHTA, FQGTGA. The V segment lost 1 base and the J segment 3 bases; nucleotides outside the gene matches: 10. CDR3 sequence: CASSLSGGPGQGYNEQFF. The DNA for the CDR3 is TGTGCCAGCAGCTTAAGCGGGGGACCGGGACAGGGCTACAATGAGCAGTTCTTC. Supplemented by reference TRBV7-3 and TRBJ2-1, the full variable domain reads GAGVSQTPSNKVTEKGKYVELRCDPISGHTALYWYRQSLGQGPEFLIYFQGTGAADDSGLPNDRFFAVRPEGSVSTLKIQRTERGDSAVYLCASSLSGGPGQGYNEQFFGPGTRLTVL.

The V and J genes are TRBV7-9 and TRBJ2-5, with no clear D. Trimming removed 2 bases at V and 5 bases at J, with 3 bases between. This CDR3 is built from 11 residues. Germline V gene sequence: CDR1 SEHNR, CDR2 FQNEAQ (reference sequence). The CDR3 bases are TGTGCCAGCAGCTTATCGGAGACCCAGTACTTC. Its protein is CASSLSETQYF.

Written as DNA, the CDR3 is TGCGCCAGCAGCGAGACGGACAGGGGGAGGGTGCAGTACTTC. This translates into CASSETDRGRVQYF. V usage is TRBV5-1 and J usage is TRBJ2-7; TRBD1 agrees at 10 bases. CDR1 is SGHRS, CDR2 YFSETQ, per germline. Trimming removed 4 bases from V and 9 bases from J; junction bases left unmatched: 10. The CDR3 is 14 residues long.

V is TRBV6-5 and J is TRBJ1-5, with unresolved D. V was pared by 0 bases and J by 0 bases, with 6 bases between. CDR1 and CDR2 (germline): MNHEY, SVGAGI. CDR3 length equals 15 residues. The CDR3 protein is CASSYSFYSNQPQHF. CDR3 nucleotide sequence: TGTGCCAGCAGTTACTCGTTTTATAGCAATCAGCCCCAGCATTTT.

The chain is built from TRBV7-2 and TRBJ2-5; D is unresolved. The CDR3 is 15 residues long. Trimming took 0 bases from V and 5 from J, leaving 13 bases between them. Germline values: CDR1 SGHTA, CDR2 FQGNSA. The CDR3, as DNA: TGTGCCAGCAGCTTAGCTGTCCGTCCGTATGAGACCCAGTACTTC. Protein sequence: CASSLAVRPYETQYF.

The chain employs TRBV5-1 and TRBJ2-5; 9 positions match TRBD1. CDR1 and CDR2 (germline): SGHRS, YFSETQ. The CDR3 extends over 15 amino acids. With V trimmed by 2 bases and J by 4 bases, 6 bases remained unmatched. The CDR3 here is CASSFGQTGGETQYF. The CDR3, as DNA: TGCGCCAGCAGCTTCGGTCAGACAGGGGGAGAGACCCAGTACTTC. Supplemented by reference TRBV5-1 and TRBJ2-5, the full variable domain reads KAGVTQTPRYLIKTRGQQVTLSCSPISGHRSVSWYQQTPGQGLQFLFEYFSETQRNKGNFPGRFSGRQFSNSRSEMNVSTLELGDSALYLCASSFGQTGGETQYFGPGTRLLVL.

CDR3: CAWSGAGGQSPLHF. For the CDR3, the DNA is TGTGCCTGGAGTGGCGCAGGGGGCCAATCACCCCTCCACTTT. The V and J genes are TRBV30 and TRBJ1-6; 8 positions match TRBD1. V shed 1 base, J shed 10 bases, and the junction held 6 bases outside the gene matches. This CDR3 spans 14 amino acids. Germline V lookup: CDR1 GTSNPN, CDR2 SVGIG (reference sequence).

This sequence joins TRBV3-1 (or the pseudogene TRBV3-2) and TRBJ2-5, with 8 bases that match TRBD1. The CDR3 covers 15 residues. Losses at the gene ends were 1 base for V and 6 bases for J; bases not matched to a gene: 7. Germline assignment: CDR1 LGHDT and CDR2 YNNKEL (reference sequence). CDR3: CASSQGAGGGKTQYF. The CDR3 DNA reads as TGTGCCAGCAGCCAAGGGGCAGGGGGCGGGAAGACCCAGTACTTC.

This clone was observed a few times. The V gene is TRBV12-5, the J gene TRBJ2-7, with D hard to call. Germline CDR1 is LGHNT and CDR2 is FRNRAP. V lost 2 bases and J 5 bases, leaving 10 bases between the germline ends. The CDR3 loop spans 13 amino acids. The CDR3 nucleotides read TGTGCTAGTGGTTTGTGGGCCACGGACGAGCAGTACTTC. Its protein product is CASGLWATDEQYF.

Here the CDR3 reads CASSSQGAYNEQFF. In DNA, the CDR3 is TGTGCCAGCAGCTCCCAGGGGGCTTACAATGAGCAGTTCTTC. The genes are TRBV5-4 and TRBJ2-1; 8 nucleotides align to TRBD1. CDR3 length: 14 amino acids. CDR1 is SGHNT, CDR2 YYREEE, per germline (reference sequence). The trim removed 3 bases at V and 4 bases at J, leaving 3 bases unmatched.

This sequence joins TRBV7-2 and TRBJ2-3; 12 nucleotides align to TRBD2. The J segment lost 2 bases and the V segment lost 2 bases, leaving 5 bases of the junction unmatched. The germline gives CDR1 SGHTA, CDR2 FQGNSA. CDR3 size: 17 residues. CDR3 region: CASSLRLAGAPTDTQYF. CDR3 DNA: TGTGCCAGCAGCTTAAGACTAGCGGGGGCACCCACAGATACGCAGTATTTT.

This CDR3 is CASSVAPGAGNTIYF. The CDR3 bases are TGTGCCAGCAGCGTAGCACCGGGGGCTGGAAACACCATATATTTT. This sequence joins TRBV9 and TRBJ1-3; possibly TRBD1 for D (5 bases). Trimming removed 0 bases from V and 2 bases from J, with 9 bases in between. The CDR3 is 15 residues long. The germline V gene has CDR1 SGDLS and CDR2 YYNGEE.

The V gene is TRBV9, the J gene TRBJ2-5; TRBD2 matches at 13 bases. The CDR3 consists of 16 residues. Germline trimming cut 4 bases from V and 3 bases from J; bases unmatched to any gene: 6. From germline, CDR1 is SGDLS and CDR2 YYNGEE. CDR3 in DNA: TGTGCCAGCAGCCCCCCGGGACTAGCGGGAAAAGAGACCCAGTACTTC. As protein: CASSPPGLAGKETQYF.

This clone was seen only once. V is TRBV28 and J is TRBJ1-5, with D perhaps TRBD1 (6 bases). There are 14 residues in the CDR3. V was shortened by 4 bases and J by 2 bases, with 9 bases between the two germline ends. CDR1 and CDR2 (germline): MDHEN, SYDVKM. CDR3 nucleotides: TGTGCCAGCAGTTCAGGGGTCGGCAATCAGCCCCAGCATTTT. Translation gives CASSSGVGNQPQHF.

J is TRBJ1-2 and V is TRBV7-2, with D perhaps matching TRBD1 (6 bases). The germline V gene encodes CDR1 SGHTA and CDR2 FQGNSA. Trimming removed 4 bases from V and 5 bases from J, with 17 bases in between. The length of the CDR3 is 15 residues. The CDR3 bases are TGTGCCAGCAGCTCCCAACCCTTACAGGGATATGGCTACACCTTC. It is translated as CASSSQPLQGYGYTF.